The sequence of this TCR beta chain was determined in a study of blood T cell repertoires in COVID-19. Overall study context: Italy, Spain and the United States were the sources of the convalescent and acute COVID-19 samples.

Profiled with immunoSEQ multiplex PCR; TCRdb holds only in-frame clones, not every one. The profile shows 40,000 to 45,000 clones, around 90% of them singletons. From germline, CDR1 is KGHDR and CDR2 SFDVKD. V was shortened by 5 bases and J by 0 bases, with 12 bases between the two germline ends. The CDR3 sequence is 15 residues long. The clonotype comes from a man aged 45-65 years with active COVID-19. The J gene is TRBJ1-2, the V gene TRBV24-1, with D perhaps TRBD1 (5 bases). The sequenced material came from peripheral blood. This CDR3 reads CATSGGPDANYGYTF. DNA for the CDR3: TGTGCCACCAGTGGGGGCCCTGATGCTAACTATGGCTACACCTTC.